Described below is a single TCR beta chain sequence and its context. Antigen: not known. Bulk tumor genomic DNA (approximately 640 ng per sample) served as template. Primary tumors were biopsied several times each, far apart, intraoperatively. Patients with untreated, newly diagnosed non-small cell lung cancer underwent curative surgery. A multiplex PCR containing 32 V primers and 13 J primers was used to amplify TCR beta CDR3. In TCRdb, the multiplex PCR reads were re-called with MiXCR into one record per CDR3 protein. The sample includes 10,000 to 15,000 distinct CDR3 sequences, 20% to 25% of them seen just once. The sample originates from a study of immune heterogeneity within non-small cell lung tumors. The study, taken as a whole, reports: Recurrence of identical dominant CDR3 beta clonotypes was observed across intrapatient tumor sites, concomitant with site-unique high-frequency clones.

The receptor was derived from a middle-aged man with non-small cell lung cancer. The sample consisted of lung tumor tissue.

The CDR3 is CASSLEGMSETQYF. The CDR3 nucleotides are TGTGCCAGCAGCTTAGAGGGGATGAGCGAGACCCAGTACTTC. The rearrangement uses TRBV5-5 and TRBJ2-5; either TRBD1 or TRBD2 may fit D (5 bases each). V lost 2 bases, J lost 5 bases, and 13 bases lay in between. CDR1 SGHKS and CDR2 YYEKEE come from the germline V gene (reference sequence). This CDR3 has 14 residues.